The source of this T cell receptor beta chain is a study of cytomegalovirus exposure and HLA in healthy donors. With 60 Vbeta and 13 Jbeta primers, the PCR was carried out. TCRdb's copy holds only in-frame clones and misses some; the assay was immunoSEQ multiplex PCR. The sample yields about 55,000 clones, roughly 74% seen once. CDR3 length equals 14 residues. Trimming pared 7 bases from V and 0 bases from J, leaving 13 bases between. Germline CDR1 and CDR2: SQVTM and ANQGSEA. Points on this clone: Its antigen is currently unknown.

General study points: In a later analysis, parvovirus B19, influenza, CMV and Epstein-Barr virus appeared linked to several top co-occurrence clusters. Owing to their indistinguishability, certain V segments, notably TRBV6-2 and TRBV6-3, were excluded.

The specimen sequenced was PBMCs. This chain connects TRBV29-1 to TRBJ2-1; perhaps TRBD2 as D (7 bases). The sequence was collected from a female donor in good health and CMV-seronegative. The CDR3 DNA reads TGCAGCGGTTACGGGGGGCTCTCCTACAATGAGCAGTTCTTC. This sequence encodes CSGYGGLSYNEQFF.